The next 3 T cell receptor beta chains were all read from a single sample in a study of OX40 agonist ivuxolimab in advanced cancers. TCRdb's table, derived via immunoSEQ multiplex PCR, lists solely in-frame clones and lacks some. Of about 120,000 clones in the sample, roughly nine tenths are singletons; the top ten hold approximately 0.55%. The input for sequencing was CD4+ or CD8+ T cells sorted from blood, taken in a trial of the OX40 agonist ivuxolimab. Receptors were obtained from an adult with an advanced solid tumor such as melanoma, head and neck, liver or kidney cancer.

The V call is TRBV7-3, the J call TRBJ2-7; 8 bases fit TRBD1. In germline, CDR1 is SGHTA, CDR2 FQGTGA. The V gene end was trimmed by 1 base and the J gene end by 3 bases; junction bases not matched to a gene: 11. The length of the CDR3 is 17 residues. CDR3 sequence reads: CASSLRQSGQGNYEQYF. CDR3 sequence (DNA): TGTGCCAGCAGCTTAAGGCAAAGCGGACAGGGAAACTACGAGCAGTACTTC.

The chain combines TRBV4-3 with TRBJ2-3; 14 nucleotides agree with TRBD2. Looked up from germline, CDR1 is LGHNA and CDR2 is YSLEER. The J segment lost 9 bases and the V segment lost 1 base, leaving 6 bases of the junction unmatched. The CDR3 contains 16 residues. The CDR3 reads CASSQAGTSGGATQYF. CDR3 bases: TGCGCCAGCAGCCAAGCGGGGACTAGCGGGGGCGCAACGCAGTATTTT.

The CDR3 reads CASRTFRGADYGYTF. As DNA, the CDR3 is TGTGCCAGCAGGACCTTTAGGGGCGCGGACTATGGCTACACCTTC. The rearrangement uses TRBV6-5 and TRBJ1-2; D perhaps matches TRBD1 (5 bases). This CDR3 is built from 15 residues. Germline V CDR1 and CDR2: MNHEY, SVGAGI. Trimming left V 6 bases short and J 3 bases short, with 17 bases between.